This T cell receptor (beta chain) came from a study of cytomegalovirus exposure and HLA in healthy donors. Findings and caveats of the study: Overall, some 160 TCR beta chains were annotated as cytomegalovirus-associated.

The PCR employed 60 Vbeta primers together with 13 Jbeta primers. Produced via immunoSEQ multiplex PCR; TCRdb's table is partial and in-frame only. The sample consists of 200,000 to 250,000 clones, 80% to 90% of them appearing once. The CDR3 consists of 18 residues. Trimming took 2 bases from V and 3 from J, leaving 19 bases between them. Germline V lookup: CDR1 LNHDA, CDR2 SQIVND (reference sequence). As regards this clone: Its target is not known.

The sample consisted of PBMCs. This TCR came from a woman between 18 and 30 years old in good health and CMV-seronegative. V is TRBV19 and J is TRBJ2-2; D is perhaps TRBD1 (5 bases). CDR3 loop: CASSIPLGNRRYTGELFF. As DNA, the CDR3 is TGTGCCAGTAGTATACCCCTAGGTAACAGGCGGTACACCGGGGAGCTGTTTTTT.